The 21 T cell receptor beta chains reported below all come from one sample, sequenced in a study of PD-L1 blockade in urothelial cancer. This table comes from immunoSEQ multiplex PCR, and its TCRdb copy is limited to in-frame clones, with some not included. Of more than 45,000 clones listed, about 82% are singletons. Time point specified: peripheral blood 6 weeks after treatment start. Sample: PBMCs, taken around atezolizumab (anti-PD-L1) treatment. These receptors were taken from a man aged 65-85 years with urothelial cancer.

CDR3 sequence: CASSLGGDQETQYF. CDR3 bases: TGTGCCAGCAGCTTAGGGGGGGACCAAGAGACCCAGTACTTC. The rearrangement links TRBV11-2 to TRBJ2-5, with D tentatively TRBD2 (6 bases). The CDR3 totals 14 residues. In germline, CDR1 is SGHAT, CDR2 FQNNGV. The ends were cut back, 1 base at V and 0 bases at J, with 6 bases in the middle.

This clone has just a few counts. This rearrangement joins TRBV20-1 to TRBJ2-1; D gene ambiguous. The CDR3 loop spans 11 amino acids. The V end was cut by 7 bases, the J end by 7 bases, with 11 bases between. Germline lookup yields CDR1 DFQATT and CDR2 SNEGSKA (reference sequence). CDR3 region: CSGGSLNEQFF. The CDR3, as DNA: TGCAGTGGAGGTAGTCTGAATGAGCAGTTCTTC.

J is TRBJ2-5 and V is TRBV18, with a possible D match to TRBD1 (6 bases). Germline-derived CDR1 and CDR2 are KGHSH and LQKENI. This CDR3 contains 16 residues. Trimming cost V 9 bases and J 4 bases, with 24 bases left between them. The CDR3 loop is CASSTTGVGAGETQYF. The CDR3 DNA reads TGTGCCAGTAGCACCACCGGCGTGGGGGCCGGAGAGACCCAGTACTTC.

The gene calls are TRBV28 and TRBJ2-7, with 11 bases that match TRBD2. Germline CDR1 is MDHEN and CDR2 is SYDVKM. The CDR3 consists of 15 residues. The ends lost 6 bases at V and 3 bases at J; junction bases unmatched: 7. CDR3 sequence: CASSKGTSGGYEQYF. In DNA form, the CDR3 reads TGTGCCAGCAGCAAAGGGACTAGCGGAGGCTACGAGCAGTACTTC.

The V gene is TRBV5-1, the J gene TRBJ1-1, with D tentatively TRBD1 (5 bases). The CDR3 runs to 14 residues. Per germline, CDR1 SGHRS and CDR2 YFSETQ. V was cut by 0 bases and J by 4 bases, with 10 bases left in between. DNA of the CDR3: TGCGCCAGCAGCTTGGAGGGGCGAGGCACTGAAGCTTTCTTT. Translation: CASSLEGRGTEAFF. Using reference TRBV5-1 and TRBJ1-1 for the parts outside the CDR3, the full variable domain is KAGVTQTPRYLIKTRGQQVTLSCSPISGHRSVSWYQQTPGQGLQFLFEYFSETQRNKGNFPGRFSGRQFSNSRSEMNVSTLELGDSALYLCASSLEGRGTEAFFGQGTRLTVV.

The V and J genes are TRBV4-1 and TRBJ2-1; D perhaps matches TRBD2 (7 bases). Germline V gene lookup returns CDR1 MGHRA and CDR2 YSYEKL. The length of the CDR3 is 15 residues. The V end was cut by 7 bases, the J end by 6 bases, with 19 bases between. Here the CDR3 DNA reads TGCGCCAGCACCCTAAGGGGGGGGGCGCCCAATGAGCAGTTCTTC. The encoded protein is CASTLRGGAPNEQFF.

The genes are TRBV6-5 and TRBJ1-5, with a weak D call TRBD1 (5 bases). Germline V lookup: CDR1 MNHEY, CDR2 SVGAGI. The CDR3 sequence is 14 residues long. Between the trimmed V and J ends, which lost 7 bases and 7 bases, there was a span of 17 bases. This CDR3 reads CASKLSGMGQPQHF. The CDR3 nucleotides are TGTGCCAGCAAACTCTCAGGGATGGGCCAGCCCCAGCATTTT.

The V gene is TRBV15, the J gene TRBJ2-7, with TRBD2 matching over 8 bases. The length of the CDR3 is 16 residues. CDR1 and CDR2 from the germline V gene are LNHNV and YYDKDF (reference sequence). The junction had 8 bases not matched to a gene; V was cut back by 0 bases and J by 4 bases. Here the CDR3 DNA reads TGTGCCACCAGCAGAGATCGGAGCGGGAGTAAGTACGAGCAGTACTTC. The encoded protein is CATSRDRSGSKYEQYF.

This sequence joins TRBV6-5 and TRBJ2-7; 7 bases align to TRBD1. The CDR3 contains 14 residues. V lost 6 bases, J lost 2 bases, and 7 bases stayed unmatched. Germline values: CDR1 MNHEY, CDR2 SVGAGI. The CDR3: CASRARGMTYEQYF. The CDR3 nucleotides read TGTGCCAGCAGGGCCAGGGGGATGACCTACGAGCAGTACTTC.

The CDR3 DNA follows: TGTGCCAGCAGTCCGAGTATGAACACTGAAGCTTTCTTT. This codes for CASSPSMNTEAFF. V is TRBV28 and J is TRBJ1-1; no clear D gene. The CDR3 length is 13 residues. Germline CDR1 and CDR2: MDHEN and SYDVKM. Trimming took 5 bases from V and 0 from J, leaving 7 bases between them.

The chain has TRBV27 and TRBJ1-1; unclear D gene. This CDR3 is 13 amino acids long. Germline V gene data show CDR1 as MNHEY and CDR2 as SMNVEV (reference sequence). V lost 3 bases and J lost 1, with 6 bases in between. The CDR3 loop reads CASSFTQNTEAFF. CDR3 in DNA: TGTGCCAGCAGTTTCACACAGAACACTGAAGCTTTCTTT.

Only one count was recorded for this clone. V and J are TRBV6-1 and TRBJ1-2; 11 nucleotides agree with TRBD1. The CDR3 runs to 14 residues. Per the germline V gene, CDR1 is MNHNS and CDR2 is SASEGT. V shed 6 bases, J shed 7 bases, and the junction held 7 bases outside the gene matches. As DNA, the CDR3 is TGTGCCAGCAGGAACGGACAGGGGGCGCCTGGCTACACCTTC. Protein product: CASRNGQGAPGYTF.

This clone was counted a few times. V usage is TRBV5-1 and J usage is TRBJ2-3; 13 nucleotides match TRBD2. Germline V gives CDR1 SGHRS, CDR2 YFSETQ. The V gene end was trimmed by 0 bases and the J gene end by 4 bases; junction bases not matched to a gene: 11. The CDR3 loop spans 19 amino acids. The CDR3 region is CASSLGLLAGGPGADTQYF. CDR3 in DNA: TGCGCCAGCAGCTTGGGGCTACTAGCGGGAGGGCCTGGCGCAGATACGCAGTATTTT.

The chain joins TRBV6-1 to TRBJ1-5; TRBD1 might be the D (5 bases). CDR1 and CDR2 (germline): MNHNS, SASEGT. V was trimmed by 5 bases and J by 11 bases, leaving 22 bases between them. The CDR3 totals 15 residues. The CDR3 sequence: CASSINDGGGAAQHF. CDR3 sequence (DNA): TGTGCCAGCAGTATTAACGACGGTGGAGGGGCAGCCCAGCATTTT.

The chain is built from TRBV2 and TRBJ1-4, with a tentative D call TRBD1 (5 bases). Germline CDR1 is SNHLY and CDR2 is FYNNEI. The V end lost 4 bases, the J end lost 3 bases, and 9 bases lay between the germline ends. The CDR3 runs to 14 residues. The CDR3 nucleotides are TGTGCCAGCAGTGGACAGCTTCCTAATGAAAAACTGTTTTTT. Encoded protein: CASSGQLPNEKLFF.

The count of this clone is one. The V and J genes are TRBV2 and TRBJ1-1, with D maybe TRBD1 (5 bases). The V and J ends lost 5 bases and 7 bases respectively, with 17 bases between them. The germline gives CDR1 SNHLY, CDR2 FYNNEI. The CDR3 runs 14 residues. CDR3: CASSLRQRSVEAFF. DNA of the CDR3: TGTGCCAGCAGTCTACGACAGAGGTCGGTTGAAGCTTTCTTT.

About this clone: An end of the junction differs from the germline gene, which may be a read error. This chain's CDR3 is CASSLQPGQGYKQYF. Written as DNA, the CDR3 is TGCGCCAGCAGCTTGCAACCGGGACAGGGCTACAAGCAGTACTTC. This rearrangement joins TRBV5-1 to TRBJ2-7, with 9 bases fitting TRBD1. Per the germline V gene, CDR1 is SGHRS and CDR2 is YFSETQ. CDR3 length: 15 residues.

The V call is TRBV28, the J call TRBJ2-2, with TRBD1 identical over 11 bases. The CDR3 spans 20 residues. The V gene's germline CDR1 is MDHEN and CDR2 SYDVKM. The V and J ends lost 5 bases and 2 bases, in that order; junction bases with no gene match: 16. CDR3 nucleotides: TGTGCCAGCAGTAGCGATTGGACAGGGGGCCTAGCGGTAAACACCGGGGAGCTGTTTTTT. Encoded protein: CASSSDWTGGLAVNTGELFF.

The chain recombines TRBV4-1 with TRBJ1-2; 8 bases fit TRBD1. Germline V gene sequence: CDR1 MGHRA, CDR2 YSYEKL. This CDR3 has 17 residues. V was clipped by 2 bases and J by 6 bases; unmatched bases: 14. The CDR3 sequence is CASSQLLLTGARNGYTF. The CDR3 coding sequence is TGCGCCAGCAGCCAACTCCTACTGACAGGGGCACGAAATGGCTACACCTTC.

The genes are TRBV30 and TRBJ2-7; TRBD1 aligns across 7 bases. Per the germline V gene, CDR1 is GTSNPN and CDR2 is SVGIG (reference sequence). V lost 4 bases, J lost 2 bases, and 8 bases stayed unmatched. This CDR3 has 14 residues. DNA for the CDR3: TGTGCCTGGACTACAGGGGTGCCAACCTACGAGCAGTACTTC. This translates into CAWTTGVPTYEQYF. Filled out from reference TRBV30 and TRBJ2-7, the complete variable domain reads SQTIHQWPATLVQPVGSPLSLECTVEGTSNPNLYWYRQAAGRGLQLLFYSVGIGQISSEVPQNLSASRPQDRQFILSSKKLLLSDSGFYLCAWTTGVPTYEQYFGPGTRLTVT.

The chain employs TRBV10-1 and TRBJ2-7; the match to TRBD1 covers 9 bases. The CDR3 has 14 residues. V was clipped by 3 bases and J by 3 bases; unmatched bases: 3. Germline CDR1 and CDR2: WNHNN and SYGVQD (reference sequence). The CDR3 is CASSEGTGIYEQYF. The DNA for the CDR3 is TGCGCCAGCAGTGAAGGGACAGGGATCTACGAGCAGTACTTC.